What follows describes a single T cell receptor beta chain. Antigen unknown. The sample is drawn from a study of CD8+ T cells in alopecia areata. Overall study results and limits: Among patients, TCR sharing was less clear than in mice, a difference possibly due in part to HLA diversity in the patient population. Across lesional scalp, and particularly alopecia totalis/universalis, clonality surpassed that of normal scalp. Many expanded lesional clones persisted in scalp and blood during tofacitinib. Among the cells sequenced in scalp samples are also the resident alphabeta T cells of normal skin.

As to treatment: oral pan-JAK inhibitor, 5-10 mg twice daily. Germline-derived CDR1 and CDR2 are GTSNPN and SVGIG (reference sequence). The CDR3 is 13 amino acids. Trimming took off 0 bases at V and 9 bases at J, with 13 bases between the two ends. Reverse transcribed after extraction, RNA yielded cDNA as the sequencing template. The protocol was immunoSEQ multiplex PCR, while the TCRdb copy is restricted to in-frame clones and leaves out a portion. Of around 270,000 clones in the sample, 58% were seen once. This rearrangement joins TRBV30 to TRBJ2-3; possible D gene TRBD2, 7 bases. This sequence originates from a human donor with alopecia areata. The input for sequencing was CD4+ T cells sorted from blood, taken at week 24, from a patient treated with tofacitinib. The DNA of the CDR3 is TGTGCCTGGAGTGTGGGAGGGGGGGACACGCAGTATTTT. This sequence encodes CAWSVGGGDTQYF.